What follows are 10 T cell receptor beta chains derived from one specimen sequenced in a study of spatial heterogeneity in lung cancer. MiXCR, run by TCRdb on the 5' RACE reads, gives a single entry per CDR3 protein. Of more than 20,000 distinct CDR3 sequences detected, about 6.8% appear once; the ten largest clones hold 10% to 13%. No antigens are known for them. Study findings and constraints: The study found that expanded intratumoral alpha and beta TCR counts tracked tumor mutation counts.

Time point reported: sample taken at primary tumor resection. The specimen was lung tumor tissue, collected at surgery. The receptors stem from a male donor with early-stage non-small cell lung cancer.

This clonotype has just a few counts. V usage is TRBV9 and J usage is TRBJ2-2, with 9 nucleotides matching TRBD2. The J segment lost 5 bases and the V segment lost 0 bases, leaving 8 bases of the junction unmatched. This CDR3 spans 17 amino acids. Per germline, CDR1 SGDLS and CDR2 YYNGEE. The CDR3 DNA follows: TGTGCCAGCAGCGTAGCCAGGACTAGCGTTCGGACCGGGGAGCTGTTTTTT. The encoded protein is CASSVARTSVRTGELFF.

This clonotype has a count of ten or more. This chain joins TRBV5-1 and TRBJ2-3, with 8 positions matching TRBD1. With V trimmed by 1 base and J by 2 bases, 3 bases remained unmatched. The CDR3 is 15 amino acids. The germline gives CDR1 SGHRS, CDR2 YFSETQ. The CDR3 DNA follows: TGCGCCAGCAGCTTGACAGGGGGGTACACAGATACGCAGTATTTT. Protein: CASSLTGGYTDTQYF.

The table lists this clonotype with a few counts. The chain is built from TRBV7-8 and TRBJ2-4, with 10 positions matching TRBD1. V gave up 5 bases and J gave up 9 bases; unmatched junction bases: 7. CDR1 SGHVS and CDR2 FQNEAQ come from the germline V gene. This CDR3 has 14 amino acids. CDR3 DNA: TGTGCCAGCAGCGGAGGACAGGGGGAGGGCATTCAGTACTTC. This codes for CASSGGQGEGIQYF.

The chain carries TRBV28 and TRBJ1-2, with TRBD1 matching 10 bases. With V trimmed by 6 bases and J by 2 bases, 9 bases remained unmatched. The CDR3 runs 16 residues. The germline gives CDR1 MDHEN, CDR2 SYDVKM. The CDR3 region has the DNA TGTGCCAGCAGGTTTCATCTGGGACAGGGGAACTATGGCTACACCTTC. Protein product: CASRFHLGQGNYGYTF.

This clonotype was recorded many times. The chain links TRBV9 to TRBJ2-7; no definite D call. Between the trimmed V and J ends, which lost 7 bases and 7 bases, there was a span of 12 bases. Germline V gene data show CDR1 as SGDLS and CDR2 as YYNGEE. The CDR3 is made up of 11 amino acids. CDR3 DNA: TGTGCCAGCGCCGTCCGGAAAGAGCAGTACTTC. It specifies CASAVRKEQYF.

With respect to this clonotype: With a much larger clone just one base away, this may be a read error. The chain carries TRBV28 and TRBJ1-1; TRBD1 might be the D (5 bases). The V gene's germline CDR1 is MDHEN and CDR2 SYDVKM. CDR3 length equals 15 residues. The CDR3 spells CANSPGTVPGTEAFF. The CDR3 DNA is TGTGCCAACAGTCCGGGGACGGTCCCGGGGACTGAAGCTTTCTTT. Full variable domain (outside the CDR3, taken from reference TRBV28 and TRBJ1-1): DVKVTQSSRYLVKRTGEKVFLECVQDMDHENMFWYRQDPGLGLRLIYFSYDVKMKEKGDIPEGYSVSREKKERFSLILESASTNQTSMYLCANSPGTVPGTEAFFGQGTRLTVV.

Ten or more counts support this clonotype. This sequence joins TRBV10-3 and TRBJ1-1; a possible D gene is TRBD1 (6 bases). This CDR3 is 16 amino acids long. V lost 3 bases, J lost 3 bases, and 17 bases lay in between. Germline V gene lookup returns CDR1 ENHRY and CDR2 SYGVKD. CDR3 sequence: CAISDVGRGFDTEAFF. DNA for the CDR3: TGTGCCATCAGTGATGTCGGTAGGGGGTTTGACACTGAAGCTTTCTTT.

This clonotype came up many times. CDR3 amino acids: CASLGRMGQPQHF. DNA for the CDR3: TGTGCCAGCTTGGGTAGGATGGGTCAGCCCCAGCATTTT. The chain is built from TRBV6-1 and TRBJ1-5; D gene unclear. Trimming shortened V by 8 bases and J by 6 bases, and 14 bases separated the two germline ends. CDR1 is MNHNS, CDR2 SASEGT, per germline. The CDR3 spans 13 residues.

This clonotype was found many times. V gene TRBV7-2 combines with J gene TRBJ2-1, with 8 bases matching TRBD1. This CDR3 region has 12 residues. CDR1 and CDR2 from the germline V gene are SGHTA and FQGNSA. V trimming: 4 bases; J trimming: 15 bases; junction bases outside the gene matches: 8. The CDR3 reads CASSSQGAFGFF. CDR3 nucleotide sequence: TGTGCCAGCAGCTCCCAGGGGGCGTTCGGGTTCTTC.

This clonotype appeared many times. The chain recombines TRBV27 with TRBJ2-1, with 11 nucleotides matching TRBD1. Germline V gene sequence: CDR1 MNHEY, CDR2 SMNVEV (reference sequence). The V segment lost 9 bases and the J segment 8 bases; nucleotides outside the gene matches: 12. The CDR3 loop spans 15 amino acids. CDR3: CASAPTGQGAHEQFF. The CDR3 nucleotides read TGTGCCAGTGCCCCGACCGGACAGGGGGCGCATGAGCAGTTCTTC.